The 23 T cell receptor beta chains below all came from one sample that was sequenced in a study of OX40 agonist ivuxolimab in advanced cancers. Measured with immunoSEQ multiplex PCR; TCRdb has only the in-frame clones, and not every one. The sample yields about 21,000 clones, under 90% seen once. The sequencing here drew on CD4+ or CD8+ T cells sorted from blood, taken in a trial of the OX40 agonist ivuxolimab. The receptors shown here come from an adult with an advanced solid tumor such as melanoma, head and neck, liver or kidney cancer.

CDR3 nucleotide sequence: TGTGCCAGCAGCCAAGAAAGGGGTATAGATCAGCCCCAGCATTTT. It codes for CASSQERGIDQPQHF. The chain carries TRBV14 and TRBJ1-5, with D possibly TRBD1 on 5 matching bases. The CDR3 extends over 15 amino acids. CDR1 and CDR2 (germline): SGHDN, FVKESK. V lost 0 bases to trimming and J lost 5 bases, with 11 bases between them.

This rearrangement joins TRBV25-1 to TRBJ2-5; D gene unclear. CDR1 is MGHDK, CDR2 SYGVNS, per germline. The length of the CDR3 is 13 residues. V gave up 7 bases and J gave up 5 bases, with 14 bases separating them. CDR3 loop: CASMVWGMETQYF. CDR3 bases: TGTGCCAGCATGGTCTGGGGAATGGAGACCCAGTACTTC.

This sequence joins TRBV6-5 and TRBJ2-7, with D possibly being TRBD1 or TRBD2 (7 bases each). Germline CDR1 and CDR2: MNHEY and SVGAGI. Trimming pared 8 bases from V and 3 bases from J, leaving 17 bases between. The CDR3 length is 14 residues. For the CDR3, the DNA is TGTGCCAGCGGCTGGGGAGGGGGCGACTACGAGCAGTACTTC. Translating it yields CASGWGGGDYEQYF.

The chain is built from TRBV7-9 and TRBJ2-5; D not resolved. The V gene lost 5 bases and the J gene lost 5 bases, with 9 bases spanning the gap. The CDR3 runs to 12 residues. Per germline, CDR1 SEHNR and CDR2 FQNEAQ (reference sequence). CDR3 sequence (DNA): TGTGCCAGCAGCCGAGCCAGGGAGACCCAGTACTTC. This codes for CASSRARETQYF.

The chain recombines TRBV6-1 with TRBJ2-7; maybe TRBD1 (5 bases). Germline-derived CDR1 and CDR2 are MNHNS and SASEGT. V lost 1 base to trimming and J lost 3 bases, with 13 bases between them. This CDR3 region has 15 residues. Here the CDR3 DNA reads TGTGCCAGCAGTGAAGGACAGCCCTTCCTCTACGAGCAGTACTTC. It is translated as CASSEGQPFLYEQYF.

V usage is TRBV12-5 and J usage is TRBJ2-7; possibly TRBD2 for D (5 bases). The CDR3 length is 14 residues. The V end was cut by 6 bases, the J end by 1 base, with 13 bases between. Looked up from germline, CDR1 is LGHNT and CDR2 is FRNRAP. The CDR3 spells CASGGSQVSYEQYF. The CDR3 region has the DNA TGTGCTAGTGGGGGGAGCCAAGTGTCCTACGAGCAGTACTTC.

V usage is TRBV4-2 and J usage is TRBJ1-6, with a weak D call TRBD1 (5 bases). Trimming shortened V by 0 bases and J by 8 bases, and 8 bases separated the two germline ends. This CDR3 has 14 residues. Germline-derived CDR1 and CDR2 are LGHNA and YNFKEQ. The CDR3 loop is CASSQDLGDSPLHF. The CDR3 nucleotides are TGTGCCAGCAGCCAAGATCTAGGGGATTCACCCCTCCACTTT.

This chain connects TRBV27 to TRBJ2-3; 7 nucleotides align to TRBD2. V lost 6 bases, J lost 1 base, and 4 bases stayed unmatched. Germline-derived CDR1 and CDR2 are MNHEY and SMNVEV (reference sequence). The CDR3 spans 14 residues. The CDR3: CASRPAGGTDTQYF. In DNA form, the CDR3 reads TGTGCCAGCAGGCCTGCGGGGGGCACAGATACGCAGTATTTT.

This clone was detected a few times. The chain uses TRBV4-2 and TRBJ2-7; a weak D match, TRBD2 (5 bases). The V and J ends lost 0 bases and 5 bases respectively, with 14 bases between them. The CDR3 covers 15 residues. Germline assignment: CDR1 LGHNA and CDR2 YNFKEQ. CDR3 bases: TGTGCCAGCAGCCAAGAAGGACTCGACTCAGACGAGCAGTACTTC. Translation: CASSQEGLDSDEQYF.

The genes are TRBV7-9 and TRBJ2-7, with D unclear. The CDR3 length is 11 residues. Germline V gene lookup returns CDR1 SEHNR and CDR2 FQNEAQ (reference sequence). V lost 6 bases and J lost 4, with 7 bases in between. Here the CDR3 reads CASSPSYEQYF. The CDR3 nucleotides are TGTGCCAGCAGTCCCAGTTACGAGCAGTACTTC. Based on the CDR3 plus reference TRBV7-9 and TRBJ2-7, the full variable domain is DTGVSQNPRHKITKRGQNVTFRCDPISEHNRLYWYRQTLGQGPEFLTYFQNEAQLEKSRLLSDRFSAERPKGSFSTLEIQRTEQGDSAMYLCASSPSYEQYFGPGTRLTVT.

The gene calls are TRBV21-1 and TRBJ1-5; the table assigns TRBD1, which was not confirmed against the DNA. TRBV21-1 is flagged as a pseudogene. There are 16 residues in the CDR3. The CDR3 region is CASSKAGTSSNQPQHF. The CDR3 DNA sequence: TGTGCCAGCAGCAAAGCTGGGACAAGTAGCAATCAGCCCCAGCATTTT.

This chain uses TRBV6-1 with TRBJ1-2; D gene ambiguous. V was shortened by 6 bases and J by 3 bases, with 8 bases between the two germline ends. This CDR3 comprises 12 residues. Germline V CDR1 and CDR2: MNHNS, SASEGT. The CDR3, as DNA: TGTGCCAGCAGCCCAAATGACTATGGCTACACCTTC. Its translation: CASSPNDYGYTF.

The gene calls are TRBV28 and TRBJ1-2; 10 bases align to TRBD1. The CDR3 consists of 15 residues. V gave up 4 bases and J gave up 4 bases; unmatched junction bases: 6. From germline, CDR1 is MDHEN and CDR2 SYDVKM. This CDR3 is CASSWTGGFAYGYTF. As DNA, the CDR3 is TGTGCCAGCAGTTGGACAGGGGGTTTCGCCTATGGCTACACCTTC.

The chain employs TRBV27 and TRBJ2-7; 7 positions agree with TRBD1. Germline V gene data show CDR1 as MNHEY and CDR2 as SMNVEV (reference sequence). The V segment lost 4 bases and the J segment 0 bases; nucleotides outside the gene matches: 6. The CDR3 is 15 residues long. DNA for the CDR3: TGTGCCAGCAGTTCCACAGGGGCCAGCTCCTACGAGCAGTACTTC. Translating it yields CASSSTGASSYEQYF.

V and J are TRBV6-1 and TRBJ2-7; D may correspond to TRBD1 or TRBD2 (6 bases each). The CDR3 is 14 amino acids. Deletions cut 8 bases from V and 0 bases from J, with 14 bases between. The V gene's germline CDR1 is MNHNS and CDR2 SASEGT. CDR3 coding DNA: TGTGCCAGCTCTTCTAGGGGGGCCTCCTACGAGCAGTACTTC. It specifies CASSSRGASYEQYF.

The rearrangement links TRBV9 to TRBJ1-1, with TRBD1 as a possible D gene (6 bases). Germline V gene data show CDR1 as SGDLS and CDR2 as YYNGEE. The CDR3 length is 15 residues. The ends were cut back, 4 bases at V and 4 bases at J, with 17 bases in the middle. The CDR3 DNA is TGTGCCAGCAGCCCGCGTCCCGGGGGCAGCACTGAAGCTTTCTTT. Translation: CASSPRPGGSTEAFF.

This clone is large (0.1 to 1%) in the sample. The chain employs TRBV11-2 and TRBJ2-1, with 7 nucleotides matching TRBD1. The CDR3 is made up of 16 amino acids. Germline V gene lookup returns CDR1 SGHAT and CDR2 FQNNGV. V shed 1 base and J 4 bases; nucleotides not matched to a gene: 7. Here the CDR3 DNA reads TGTGCCAGCAGCTTAGTCCTACAGGGGAAGTACAATGAGCAGTTCTTC. The encoded protein is CASSLVLQGKYNEQFF.

The CDR3 loop reads CASSVERGGGTDTQYF. For the CDR3, the DNA is TGTGCCAGCAGCGTTGAGCGGGGGGGCGGGACAGATACGCAGTATTTT. J is TRBJ2-3 and V is TRBV9; the match to TRBD2 covers 10 bases. The CDR3 spans 16 residues. V lost 2 bases to trimming and J lost 3 bases; unmatched junction nucleotides: 6. CDR1 SGDLS and CDR2 YYNGEE come from the germline V gene.

V is TRBV27 and J is TRBJ2-7, with TRBD2 matching 8 bases. Germline V gene data show CDR1 as MNHEY and CDR2 as SMNVEV (reference sequence). The CDR3 covers 14 residues. Unmatched junction bases numbered 2, after V lost 4 bases and J lost 0 bases. The CDR3 region has the DNA TGTGCCAGCAGTTGGGCGGGGGGCTCCTACGAGCAGTACTTC. Translated, it gives CASSWAGGSYEQYF.

V gene TRBV5-6 combines with J gene TRBJ2-1, with a tentative D call TRBD2 (7 bases). Germline V CDR1 and CDR2: SGHDT, YYEEEE. V was clipped by 2 bases and J by 5 bases, with 20 bases between them. This CDR3 has 17 residues. DNA for the CDR3: TGTGCCAGCAGCTTCGTGGGAGGGGGAGTGATTGACAATGAGCAGTTCTTC. This gives the protein CASSFVGGGVIDNEQFF.

The rearrangement links TRBV7-8 to TRBJ1-5; D not resolved. V was trimmed by 5 bases and J by 10 bases, leaving 21 bases between them. Germline-derived CDR1 and CDR2 are SGHVS and FQNEAQ. The CDR3 length is 15 residues. The CDR3 bases are TGTGCCAGCAGCCCGACCCAAGGCCCCAGCTCTCCCCAGCATTTT. This codes for CASSPTQGPSSPQHF.

V gene TRBV7-9 combines with J gene TRBJ2-3, with TRBD1 as a possible D gene (6 bases). The V end lost 6 bases, the J end lost 5 bases, and 18 bases lay between the germline ends. Per germline, CDR1 SEHNR and CDR2 FQNEAQ (reference sequence). The CDR3 consists of 15 residues. CDR3 sequence (DNA): TGTGCCAGCAGGATGGGGACAACGTCCCAAGATACGCAGTATTTT. It translates to CASRMGTTSQDTQYF.

This sequence joins TRBV27 and TRBJ2-1, with 8 bases that match TRBD1. Germline V gives CDR1 MNHEY, CDR2 SMNVEV (reference sequence). Trimming removed 1 base from V and 8 bases from J; junction bases left unmatched: 4. CDR3 size: 14 residues. CDR3 loop: CASSLWTGKDEQFF. For the CDR3, the DNA is TGTGCCAGCAGTTTATGGACAGGGAAGGATGAGCAGTTCTTC.